A selection of T cell receptor beta chains follows, all from one sample in a study of blood T cell repertoires in COVID-19. The repertoire was sequenced with immunoSEQ multiplex PCR; TCRdb's copy has only in-frame clones and lacks some. Among fewer than 250,000 clones, approximately 80% were seen once, and the ten largest hold 6.5% to 9%. The sequenced sample consisted of peripheral blood. The receptors were sampled from a woman aged 45-65 years with acute or convalescent COVID-19. Both conserved end residues are part of each CDR3. The order of the fields is J gene, CDR3 length, V gene, CDR3 protein.

>TRBJ2-7|15|TRBV5-1
CASRGTGALSHEQYF
>TRBJ2-7|19|TRBV11-2
CASSLASRGSPSQAYEQYF
>TRBJ2-2|15|TRBV7-2
CASSRRRGSAGELFF
>TRBJ1-1|13|TRBV11-2
CASSQQGSTEAFF
>TRBJ1-3|13|TRBV7-9
CASSFAGGNTIYF
>TRBJ2-5|16|TRBV7-9
CASSPGVAGGPETQYF
>TRBJ2-5|11|TRBV5-1
CASMGLETQYF
>TRBJ1-2|13|TRBV30
CAYQQGRNYGYTF
>TRBJ1-1|16|TRBV11-2
CASSLGDRLMNTEAFF
>TRBJ2-1|14|TRBV6-2/TRBV6-3
CASSYRGRNNEQFF
>TRBJ1-5|14|TRBV28
CASSLGARNQPQHF
>TRBJ2-3|14|TRBV10-3
CAIRTGTGTDTQYF
>TRBJ1-1|14|TRBV14
CASSLDRANTEAFF
>TRBJ1-5|14|TRBV7-8
CASSLVAGNQPQHF
>TRBJ1-1|15|TRBV5-1
CASSLDTGSLTEAFF
>TRBJ2-1|16|TRBV9
CASSVGGTGAYNEQFF
>TRBJ1-1|14|TRBV5-1
CASSRSRGGTEAFF
>TRBJ2-3|15|TRBV27
CASSWWRTSTDTQYF
>TRBJ2-2|15|TRBV6-5
CASSKLQGNTGELFF
>TRBJ2-3|15|TRBV18
CASSPPGGGTDTQYF
>TRBJ2-7|15|TRBV2
CASSPLAGVSYEQYF
>TRBJ1-2|12|TRBV28
CASRGQGYGYTF
>TRBJ2-5|13|TRBV18
CASSPASLETQYF
>TRBJ2-1|16|TRBV14
CASSWLAGGHFDEQFF
>TRBJ2-7|13|TRBV28
CASVGQGAYEQYF
>TRBJ2-1|14|TRBV10-3
CAISEPGTSGSQFF
>TRBJ1-2|16|TRBV28
CASSLRTGQGRYGYTF
>TRBJ2-7|15|TRBV11-2
CASSAGTSGRYEQYF
>TRBJ1-5|14|TRBV3-1/TRBV3-2
CASSPAGRNQPQHF
>TRBJ2-5|13|TRBV28
CASRQTGLETQYF
>TRBJ2-3|15|TRBV5-6
CASSLRLAVSDTQYF
>TRBJ2-7|16|TRBV4-2
CASSQFAGDTTYEQYF
>TRBJ1-2|13|TRBV24-1
CATSDGLDYGYTF
>TRBJ2-3|17|TRBV9
CASSVYERGTSTDTQYF
>TRBJ1-6|18|TRBV28
CASSPIKGAPTGNSPLHF
>TRBJ2-1|19|TRBV19
CASSTQITGGTGGVFEQFF
>TRBJ2-5|14|TRBV5-1
CASTNGGREETQYF
>TRBJ1-1|15|TRBV5-1
CASSVGGQGNTEAFF
>TRBJ2-3|15|TRBV3-1/TRBV3-2
CASSPGLAGKDTQYF
>TRBJ1-1|13|TRBV28
CASSKYRGAEAFF
>TRBJ2-7|12|TRBV29-1
CSVAQESYEQYF
>TRBJ2-1|12|TRBV19
CASSIIDNEQFF